These 18 T cell receptor beta chains originate from one sample sequenced in a study of T cells in Graves' hyperthyroidism and ophthalmopathy. The TCR beta CDR3 regions underwent amplification using RNA transcripts as the source. Primed by the HTBI set, a first-round RT-PCR was run on the TCR CDR3. TCRdb re-called the multiplex PCR reads through MiXCR, storing one row per CDR3 protein. The data show about 410,000 distinct CDR3 sequences, with about 15% seen just once and roughly 13% held by the top ten. The sample taken for sequencing was blood. The receptor set was obtained from a man younger than 35 with Graves' ophthalmopathy.

J is TRBJ1-6 and V is TRBV9; TRBD1 is a possible D gene (6 bases). The germline CDR1 and CDR2 sequences are SGDLS and YYNGEE. With 0 bases removed from V and 8 bases from J, the gap between germline ends came to 12 bases. The CDR3 sequence is 15 residues long. The CDR3 DNA reads as TGTGCCAGCAGCGTAGAGACAGGTCGGGATTCACCCCTCCACTTT. Amino acid sequence: CASSVETGRDSPLHF.

The rearrangement uses TRBV10-3 and TRBJ2-5, with D uncertain. Germline assignment: CDR1 ENHRY and CDR2 SYGVKD. Trimming took 4 bases from V and 1 from J, leaving 7 bases between them. The CDR3 sequence is 13 residues long. The CDR3 sequence is CAISGNSQETQYF. CDR3 nucleotides: TGTGCCATCAGTGGTAACTCCCAAGAGACCCAGTACTTC.

This clonotype has just a few counts. In nucleotides, the CDR3 is TGCGCCAGCAGTGAGTCAGGGGCCGGGGAGCTGTTTTTT. Protein: CASSESGAGELFF. The genes are TRBV10-1 and TRBJ2-2; perhaps TRBD1 as D (5 bases). This CDR3 comprises 13 residues. Trimming took 0 bases from V and 6 from J, leaving 5 bases between them. Germline V gives CDR1 WNHNN, CDR2 SYGVQD (reference sequence).

There are many counts of this clonotype. The V and J genes are TRBV3-1 and TRBJ2-1, with a weak D call TRBD1 (5 bases). Trimming pared 5 bases from V and 9 bases from J, leaving 29 bases between. The length of the CDR3 is 18 residues. In germline, CDR1 is LGHDT, CDR2 YNNKEL (reference sequence). Written as DNA, the CDR3 is TGTGCCAGCAGCGGGCAGGGATCCTTGGGGCCCCGCCCGGGTGAGCAGTTCTTC. The encoded protein is CASSGQGSLGPRPGEQFF.

The table lists this clonotype with many counts. V is TRBV14 and J is TRBJ2-5; 8 nucleotides align to TRBD1. Per the germline V gene, CDR1 is SGHDN and CDR2 is FVKESK. The CDR3 has 14 amino acids. Trimming took 3 bases from V and 3 from J; bases not matched to a gene: 3. The CDR3 loop is CASSHRGQEETQYF. For the CDR3, the DNA is TGTGCCAGCAGCCACAGGGGGCAAGAAGAGACCCAGTACTTC.

This clonotype appeared a few times. A single base separates this from a much larger clone, so it may be a read error. This chain joins TRBV5-1 and TRBJ1-1; perhaps TRBD1 as D (5 bases). This CDR3 is built from 13 residues. Trimming shortened V by 1 base and J by 4 bases, and 8 bases separated the two germline ends. CDR1 is SGHRS, CDR2 YFSETQ, per germline. The CDR3 nucleotides are TGCGCCAGCAGCTTGAAGGGGAGCACTGAAGCTTTCTTT. Its translation: CASSLKGSTEAFF.

V is TRBV27 and J is TRBJ1-4; D is unclear. This CDR3 is 14 amino acids long. V lost 2 bases and J 3 bases, leaving 7 bases between the germline ends. Germline V gene sequence: CDR1 MNHEY, CDR2 SMNVEV (reference sequence). The CDR3 DNA reads as TGTGCCAGCAGTTTACTGCACCCTAATGAAAAACTGTTTTTT. This encodes CASSLLHPNEKLFF.

In its sample, this clonotype was seen many times. V and J are TRBV2 and TRBJ2-1; the D is unclear. This CDR3 contains 12 residues. V lost 6 bases and J lost 7, with 10 bases in between. The germline V gene encodes CDR1 SNHLY and CDR2 FYNNEI. As DNA, the CDR3 is TGTGCCAGCAGAGACAACAGTAATGAGCAGTTCTTC. Translation: CASRDNSNEQFF.

This clonotype appeared many times. The chain has TRBV7-6 and TRBJ2-3; D may match TRBD1 or TRBD2 (6 bases each). The germline CDR1 and CDR2 sequences are SGHVS and FNYEAQ. V was shortened by 0 bases and J by 6 bases, with 13 bases between the two germline ends. The CDR3 runs to 15 residues. The CDR3 is CASSLAGGSGDTQYF. CDR3 in DNA: TGTGCCAGCAGCTTAGCAGGGGGGTCGGGGGATACGCAGTATTTT.

This clonotype was seen many times. This chain links TRBV7-9 with TRBJ2-1; 8 nucleotides agree with TRBD2. CDR1 and CDR2 from the germline V gene are SEHNR and FQNEAQ (reference sequence). The V and J ends lost 1 base and 6 bases, in that order; junction bases with no gene match: 5. This CDR3 has 15 residues. DNA of the CDR3: TGTGCCAGCAGCTTAGAGGTAGCGGGGACCAATGAGCAGTTCTTC. This gives the protein CASSLEVAGTNEQFF.

Ten or more counts support this clonotype. J is TRBJ1-5 and V is TRBV7-9; weak D call: TRBD1 (6 bases). The germline V gene has CDR1 SEHNR and CDR2 FQNEAQ (reference sequence). The CDR3 covers 15 residues. The V end lost 4 bases, the J end lost 2 bases, and 12 bases lay between the germline ends. The CDR3 region is CASSSRDIRNQPQHF. In nucleotides, the CDR3 is TGTGCCAGCAGCTCACGGGACATACGCAATCAGCCCCAGCATTTT.

This clonotype was picked up many times. This sequence joins TRBV12-3 or TRBV12-4 and TRBJ1-5; D ambiguous. The ends were cut back, 7 bases at V and 1 base at J, with 8 bases in the middle. This CDR3 is 13 amino acids long. CDR3 nucleotides: TGTGCCAGCACCGGCAGCAGCAATCAGCCCCAGCATTTT. Translation: CASTGSSNQPQHF.

The chain has TRBV7-9 and TRBJ2-5; 7 nucleotides match TRBD1. V was pared by 4 bases and J by 7 bases, with 9 bases of the junction left unmatched. There are 14 residues in the CDR3. The germline V gene encodes CDR1 SEHNR and CDR2 FQNEAQ (reference sequence). The CDR3 DNA is TGTGCCAGCAGCTATTTACAGGGGACATGGACCCAGTACTTC. It codes for CASSYLQGTWTQYF.

In this sample, this clonotype turned up many times. The genes are TRBV6-1 and TRBJ2-1; D possibly corresponds to TRBD1 (6 bases). The CDR3 is 15 amino acids. V was trimmed by 2 bases and J by 1 base, leaving 9 bases between them. Germline values: CDR1 MNHNS, CDR2 SASEGT. The CDR3 loop is CASSEYGQSYNEQFF. As DNA, the CDR3 is TGTGCCAGCAGTGAATATGGACAGTCCTACAATGAGCAGTTCTTC.

This clonotype was detected many times. The chain links TRBV4-2 to TRBJ2-7; a weak D match, TRBD2 (6 bases). The germline gives CDR1 LGHNA, CDR2 YNFKEQ. Trimming stripped 4 bases from V and 3 bases from J, with 13 bases between. The CDR3 consists of 14 residues. CDR3 nucleotide sequence: TGTGCCAGCAGCCCCCCTGGGGGAGGCTACGAGCAGTACTTC. This sequence encodes CASSPPGGGYEQYF.

This clonotype showed up many times. V usage is TRBV13 and J usage is TRBJ2-3; D not resolved. The CDR3 is 12 amino acids. The V end was cut by 3 bases, the J end by 2 bases, with 3 bases between. Germline CDR1 is PRHDT and CDR2 is FYEKMQ (reference sequence). CDR3 DNA: TGTGCCAGCAGCTTCCCCACAGATACGCAGTATTTT. Amino acid sequence: CASSFPTDTQYF.

There are many counts of this clonotype. The V call is TRBV6-6, the J call TRBJ1-2; D is ambiguous. V gave up 0 bases and J gave up 6 bases, with 8 bases separating them. The CDR3 length is 13 residues. Germline V gives CDR1 MNHNY, CDR2 SVGAGI (reference sequence). CDR3 sequence: CASSYSGRDGYTF. CDR3 bases: TGTGCCAGCAGTTACTCTGGACGAGATGGCTACACCTTC.

In its sample, this clonotype was seen many times. The chain employs TRBV2 and TRBJ1-1; TRBD1 is a possible D gene (5 bases). Germline CDR1 is SNHLY and CDR2 is FYNNEI. Trimming left V 4 bases short and J 6 bases short, with 24 bases between. CDR3 size: 17 residues. In DNA, the CDR3 is TGTGCCAGCAGTGGGTGGCTTTCTGGGACGTCTTTGTCTGAAGCTTTCTTT. This sequence encodes CASSGWLSGTSLSEAFF.